This TCR beta chain was recovered during a study of radiotherapy plus CTLA-4 blockade in lung cancer. A remark on this clone: Its antigen is as yet unknown.

The protocol was immunoSEQ multiplex PCR, while the TCRdb copy is restricted to in-frame clones and leaves out a portion. The table lists approximately 94,000 clones, around 83% of them singletons. General study findings and limits: Reportedly, early blood T cell clone dynamics best predicted response, with interferon-beta. Clones derived from tumor TCRs expanded in blood after radiotherapy plus ipilimumab.

The clonotype originates from a human donor with non-small cell lung cancer that progressed on radiotherapy plus ipilimumab. The material was peripheral blood, obtained from a patient treated with radiotherapy plus ipilimumab.

The CDR3 protein is CASSQPQDRPLGYTF. The CDR3 bases are TGCGCCAGCAGCCAGCCTCAGGACAGGCCTCTTGGCTACACCTTC. This chain connects TRBV4-1 to TRBJ1-2; 7 positions agree with TRBD1. With 3 bases clipped from V and 7 bases from J, the junction kept 11 bases outside the gene matches. The CDR3 runs 15 residues. Germline values: CDR1 MGHRA, CDR2 YSYEKL.